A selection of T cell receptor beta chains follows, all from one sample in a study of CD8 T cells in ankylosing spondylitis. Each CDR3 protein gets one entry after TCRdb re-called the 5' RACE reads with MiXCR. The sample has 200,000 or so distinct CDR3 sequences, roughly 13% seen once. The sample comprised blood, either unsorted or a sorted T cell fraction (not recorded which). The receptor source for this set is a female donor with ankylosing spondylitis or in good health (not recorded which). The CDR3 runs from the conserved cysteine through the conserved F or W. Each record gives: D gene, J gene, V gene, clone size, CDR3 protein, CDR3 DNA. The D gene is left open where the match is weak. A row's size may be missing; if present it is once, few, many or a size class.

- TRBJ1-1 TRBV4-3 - CASSRLGLDEAFF TGCGCCAGCAGCCGTTTGGGCTTAGATGAAGCTTTCTTT
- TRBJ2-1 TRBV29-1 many CSVQLNEQFF TGCAGCGTTCAACTAAATGAGCAGTTCTTC
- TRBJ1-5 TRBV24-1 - CATSVDNQSQHF TGTGCCACCAGCGTCGACAATCAGTCCCAGCATTTT
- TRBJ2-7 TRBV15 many CALKGGSSYEQYF TGTGCCTTAAAGGGGGGATCCTCCTACGAGCAGTACTTC
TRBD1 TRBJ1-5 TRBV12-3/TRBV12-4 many CASSSEAQGNQPQHF TGTGCCAGCAGCTCCGAGGCACAGGGGAATCAGCCCCAGCATTTT
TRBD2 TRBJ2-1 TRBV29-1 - CSVDRLAGSYNEQFF TGCAGCGTGGACCGACTAGCGGGCTCCTACAATGAGCAGTTCTTC
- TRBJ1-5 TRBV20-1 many CSAGRSNQPQHF TGCAGTGCTGGGCGTAGCAATCAGCCCCAGCATTTT
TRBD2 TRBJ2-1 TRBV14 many CASSQLAGLARNEQFF TGTGCCAGCAGCCAACTAGCGGGACTAGCTCGGAATGAGCAGTTCTTC
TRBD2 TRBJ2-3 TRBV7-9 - CASSSGLAGPDTQYF TGTGCCAGCAGCTCGGGCCTAGCGGGGCCGGATACGCAGTATTTT
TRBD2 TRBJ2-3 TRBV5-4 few CASSKGLAMDTQYF TGTGCCAGCAGCAAGGGACTAGCAATGGATACGCAGTATTTT
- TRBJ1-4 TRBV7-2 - CASSGTSGATNEKLFF TGTGCCAGCAGCGGAACCTCAGGGGCAACTAATGAAAAACTGTTTTTT
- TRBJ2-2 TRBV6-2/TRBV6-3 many CASRIQGLLSGELFF TGTGCCAGCAGAATTCAGGGACTCCTCTCCGGGGAGCTGTTTTTT
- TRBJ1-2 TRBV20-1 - CSARQGIDGYTF TGCAGTGCTAGACAGGGAATTGATGGCTACACCTTC
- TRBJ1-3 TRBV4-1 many CASSQGLARESAGNTIYF TGCGCCAGCAGCCAAGGTCTGGCTCGGGAGTCTGCAGGAAACACCATATATTTT